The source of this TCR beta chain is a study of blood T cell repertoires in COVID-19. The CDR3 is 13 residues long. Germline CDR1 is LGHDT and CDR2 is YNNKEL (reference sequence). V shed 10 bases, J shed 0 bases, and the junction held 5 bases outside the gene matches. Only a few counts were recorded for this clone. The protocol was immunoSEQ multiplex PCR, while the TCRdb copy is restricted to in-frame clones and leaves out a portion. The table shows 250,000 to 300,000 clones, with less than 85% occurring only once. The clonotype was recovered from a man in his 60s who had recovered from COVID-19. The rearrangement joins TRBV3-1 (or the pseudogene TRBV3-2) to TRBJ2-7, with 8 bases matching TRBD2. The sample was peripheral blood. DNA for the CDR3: TGTGCCACTAGACTAGCGAACTCCTACGAGCAGTACTTC. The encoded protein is CATRLANSYEQYF.